The TCR beta chain described here comes from a study of blood T cells in healthy people across ages. Study-wide findings and caveats: CMV status of donors was unknown, possibly confounding expanded clonotype changes. When one million T cells were used, diversity estimates were thought to be underestimates. Among T cells, TCR beta diversity per million cells dropped roughly linearly as age rose.

Using a J-beta primer mix together with a sample-barcoded 5' primer, a second PCR was run for roughly 7 to 11 cycles. Each cDNA molecule was tagged by a template-switch adaptor that had 12 random nucleotides. Via MiXCR, TCRdb re-called the 5' RACE reads, giving one row per CDR3 protein. The repertoire holds about 1.4 million distinct CDR3 sequences, with approximately 59% as singletons. CDR3 length: 13 residues. Germline V CDR1 and CDR2: SGHTA, FQGNSA. The germline V and J ends were trimmed by 5 bases and 4 bases, with 9 bases remaining between them. This clonotype has only a few counts. The antigen is undetermined.

The chain joins TRBV7-2 to TRBJ1-5; D remains ambiguous. Sequencing input: blood. The sequence was collected from a man aged 18 to 30 in good health. Here the CDR3 reads CASSTVRNQPQHF. DNA for the CDR3: TGTGCCAGCAGCACCGTTAGGAATCAGCCCCAGCATTTT.